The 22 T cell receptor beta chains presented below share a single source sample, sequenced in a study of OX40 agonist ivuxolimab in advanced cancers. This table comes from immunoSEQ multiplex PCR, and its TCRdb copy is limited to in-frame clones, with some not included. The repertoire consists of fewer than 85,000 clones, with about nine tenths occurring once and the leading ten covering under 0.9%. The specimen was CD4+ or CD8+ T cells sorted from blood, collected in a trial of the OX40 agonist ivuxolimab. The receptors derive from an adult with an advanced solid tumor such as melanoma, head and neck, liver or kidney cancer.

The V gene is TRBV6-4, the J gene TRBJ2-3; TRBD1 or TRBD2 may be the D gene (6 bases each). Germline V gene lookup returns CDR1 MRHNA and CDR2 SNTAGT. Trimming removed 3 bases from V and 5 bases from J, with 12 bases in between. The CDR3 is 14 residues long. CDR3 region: CASSESGAGDTQYF. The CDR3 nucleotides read TGTGCCAGCAGTGAATCGGGGGCTGGAGATACGCAGTATTTT.

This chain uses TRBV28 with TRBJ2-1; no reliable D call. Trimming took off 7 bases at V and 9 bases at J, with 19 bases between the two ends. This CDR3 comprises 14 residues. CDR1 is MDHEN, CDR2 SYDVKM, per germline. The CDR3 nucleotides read TGTGCCAGCACCAATTATCAAGGCCTGGGTGAGCAGTTCTTC. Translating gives CASTNYQGLGEQFF.

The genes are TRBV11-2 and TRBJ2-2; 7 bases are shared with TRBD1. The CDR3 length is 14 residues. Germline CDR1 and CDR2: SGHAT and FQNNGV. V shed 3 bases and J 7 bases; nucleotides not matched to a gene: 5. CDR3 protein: CASSFRGQGGELFF. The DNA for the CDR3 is TGTGCCAGCAGCTTTAGGGGGCAGGGCGGGGAGCTGTTTTTT.

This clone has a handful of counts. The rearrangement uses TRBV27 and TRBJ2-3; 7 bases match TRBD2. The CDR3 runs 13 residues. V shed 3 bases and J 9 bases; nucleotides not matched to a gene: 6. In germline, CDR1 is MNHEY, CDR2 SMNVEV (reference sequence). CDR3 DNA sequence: TGTGCCAGCAGTTTGGCCGGGGGGTTAACGCAGTATTTT. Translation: CASSLAGGLTQYF.

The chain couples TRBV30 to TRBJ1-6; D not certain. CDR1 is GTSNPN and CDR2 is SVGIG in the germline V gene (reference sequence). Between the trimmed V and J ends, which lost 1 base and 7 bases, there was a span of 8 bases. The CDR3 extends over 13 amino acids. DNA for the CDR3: TGTGCCTGGAGTGAACAGAGCAATTCACCCCTCCACTTT. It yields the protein CAWSEQSNSPLHF.

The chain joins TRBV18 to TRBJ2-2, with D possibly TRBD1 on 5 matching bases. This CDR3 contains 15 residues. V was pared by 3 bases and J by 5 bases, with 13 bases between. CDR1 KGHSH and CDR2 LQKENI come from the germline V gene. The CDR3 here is CASSPTAHPTGELFF. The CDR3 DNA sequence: TGTGCCAGCTCACCGACAGCTCACCCGACCGGGGAGCTGTTTTTT.

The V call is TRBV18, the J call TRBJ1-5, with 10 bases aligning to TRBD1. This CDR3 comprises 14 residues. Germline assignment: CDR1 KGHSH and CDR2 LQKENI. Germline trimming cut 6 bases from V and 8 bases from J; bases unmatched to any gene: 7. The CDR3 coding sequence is TGTGCCAGCTCGGGCGCCGGGACAGGGGAGCCCCAGCATTTT. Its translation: CASSGAGTGEPQHF. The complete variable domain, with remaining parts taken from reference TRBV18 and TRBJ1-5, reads NAGVMQNPRHLVRRRGQEARLRCSPMKGHSHVYWYRQLPEEGLKFMVYLQKENIIDESGMPKERFSAEFPKEGPSILRIQQVVRGDSAAYFCASSGAGTGEPQHFGDGTRLSIL.

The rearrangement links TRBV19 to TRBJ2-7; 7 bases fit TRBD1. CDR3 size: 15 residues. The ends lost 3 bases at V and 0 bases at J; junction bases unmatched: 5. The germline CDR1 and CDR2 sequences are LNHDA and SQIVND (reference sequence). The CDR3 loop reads CASSIIWDSSYEQYF. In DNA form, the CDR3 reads TGTGCCAGTAGTATTATTTGGGACAGCTCCTACGAGCAGTACTTC.

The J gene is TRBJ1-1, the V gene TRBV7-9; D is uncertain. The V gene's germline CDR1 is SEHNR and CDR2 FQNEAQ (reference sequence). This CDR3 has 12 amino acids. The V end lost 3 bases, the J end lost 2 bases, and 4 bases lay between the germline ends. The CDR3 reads CASSFPNTEAFF. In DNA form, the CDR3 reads TGTGCCAGCAGCTTCCCCAACACTGAAGCTTTCTTT.

The CDR3 sequence: CASSLAPELNEQFF. In DNA form, the CDR3 reads TGCGCCAGCAGCTTGGCCCCGGAATTAAATGAGCAGTTCTTC. The chain carries TRBV5-1 and TRBJ2-1; D not certain. This CDR3 has 14 amino acids. Per germline, CDR1 SGHRS and CDR2 YFSETQ. V was shortened by 0 bases and J by 7 bases, with 11 bases between the two germline ends.

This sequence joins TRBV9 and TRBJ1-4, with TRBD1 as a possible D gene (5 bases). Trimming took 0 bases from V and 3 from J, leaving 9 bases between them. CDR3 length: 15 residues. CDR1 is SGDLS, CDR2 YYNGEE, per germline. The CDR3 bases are TGTGCCAGCAGCGTAGGCCCGGGGGCTAATGAAAAACTGTTTTTT. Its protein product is CASSVGPGANEKLFF.

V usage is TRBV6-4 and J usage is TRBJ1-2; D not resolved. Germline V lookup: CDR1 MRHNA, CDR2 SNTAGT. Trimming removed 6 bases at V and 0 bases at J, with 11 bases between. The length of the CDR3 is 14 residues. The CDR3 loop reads CASSPGVSNYGYTF. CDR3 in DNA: TGTGCCAGCAGCCCCGGGGTCTCTAACTATGGCTACACCTTC.

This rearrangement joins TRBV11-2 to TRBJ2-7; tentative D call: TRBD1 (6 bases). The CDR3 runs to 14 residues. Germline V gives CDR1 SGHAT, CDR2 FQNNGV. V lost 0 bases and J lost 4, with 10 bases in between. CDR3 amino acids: CASSLDGGYYEQYF. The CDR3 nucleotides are TGTGCCAGCAGCTTAGATGGGGGCTATTACGAGCAGTACTTC.

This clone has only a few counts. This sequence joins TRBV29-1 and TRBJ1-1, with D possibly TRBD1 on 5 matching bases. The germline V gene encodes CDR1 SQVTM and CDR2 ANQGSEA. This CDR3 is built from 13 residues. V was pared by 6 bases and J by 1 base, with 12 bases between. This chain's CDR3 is CSVGTNQNTEAFF. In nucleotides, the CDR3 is TGCAGCGTCGGGACGAACCAGAACACTGAAGCTTTCTTT.

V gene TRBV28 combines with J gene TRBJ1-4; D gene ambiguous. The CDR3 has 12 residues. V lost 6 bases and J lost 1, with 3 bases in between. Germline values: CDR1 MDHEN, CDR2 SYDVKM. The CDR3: CASRETNEKLFF. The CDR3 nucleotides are TGTGCCAGCAGGGAAACTAATGAAAAACTGTTTTTT.

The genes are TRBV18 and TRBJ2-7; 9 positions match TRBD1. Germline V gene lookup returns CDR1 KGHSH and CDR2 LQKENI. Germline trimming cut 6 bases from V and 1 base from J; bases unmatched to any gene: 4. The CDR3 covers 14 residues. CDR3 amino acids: CASSLGQGSYEQYF. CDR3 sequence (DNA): TGTGCCAGCTCTTTGGGACAGGGTTCCTACGAGCAGTACTTC. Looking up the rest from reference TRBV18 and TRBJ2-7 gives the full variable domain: NAGVMQNPRHLVRRRGQEARLRCSPMKGHSHVYWYRQLPEEGLKFMVYLQKENIIDESGMPKERFSAEFPKEGPSILRIQQVVRGDSAAYFCASSLGQGSYEQYFGPGTRLTVT.

CDR3 in DNA: TGCGCCAGCAGCGGGAGACAGGCCGGGGAGCTGTTTTTT. Translation gives CASSGRQAGELFF. This chain links TRBV5-1 with TRBJ2-2; tentative D call: TRBD1 (6 bases). This CDR3 is 13 amino acids long. Trimming removed 4 bases at V and 6 bases at J, with 10 bases between. Germline values: CDR1 SGHRS, CDR2 YFSETQ. The full variable domain, its missing parts supplied by reference TRBV5-1 and TRBJ2-2, is KAGVTQTPRYLIKTRGQQVTLSCSPISGHRSVSWYQQTPGQGLQFLFEYFSETQRNKGNFPGRFSGRQFSNSRSEMNVSTLELGDSALYLCASSGRQAGELFFGEGSRLTVL.

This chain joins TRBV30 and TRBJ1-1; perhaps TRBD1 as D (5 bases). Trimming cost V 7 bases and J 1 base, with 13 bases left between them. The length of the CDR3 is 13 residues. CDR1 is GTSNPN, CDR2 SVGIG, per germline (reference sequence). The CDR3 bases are TGTGCCTCGAATAAGAGGGGGAACACTGAAGCTTTCTTT. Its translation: CASNKRGNTEAFF. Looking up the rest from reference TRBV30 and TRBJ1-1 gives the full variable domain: SQTIHQWPATLVQPVGSPLSLECTVEGTSNPNLYWYRQAAGRGLQLLFYSVGIGQISSEVPQNLSASRPQDRQFILSSKKLLLSDSGFYLCASNKRGNTEAFFGQGTRLTVV.

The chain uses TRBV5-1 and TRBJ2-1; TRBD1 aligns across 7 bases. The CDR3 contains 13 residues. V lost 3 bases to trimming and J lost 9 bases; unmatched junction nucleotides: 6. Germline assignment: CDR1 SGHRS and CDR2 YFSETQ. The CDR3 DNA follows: TGCGCCAGCAGCTCGGACGACAGGGTTGAGCAGTTCTTC. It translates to CASSSDDRVEQFF.

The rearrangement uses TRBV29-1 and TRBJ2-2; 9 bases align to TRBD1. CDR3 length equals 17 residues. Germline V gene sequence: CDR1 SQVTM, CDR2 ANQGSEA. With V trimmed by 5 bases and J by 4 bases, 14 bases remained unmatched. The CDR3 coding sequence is TGCAGCGTTCTGCTTGGACAGGGGTCTTGGCTCACCGGGGAGCTGTTTTTT. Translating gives CSVLLGQGSWLTGELFF.

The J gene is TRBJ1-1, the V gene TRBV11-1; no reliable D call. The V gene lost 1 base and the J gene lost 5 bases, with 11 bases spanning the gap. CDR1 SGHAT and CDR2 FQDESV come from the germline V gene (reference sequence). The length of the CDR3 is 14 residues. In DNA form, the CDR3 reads TGTGCCAGCAGCTTAGATGGCCTTCGGACTGAAGCTTTCTTT. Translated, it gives CASSLDGLRTEAFF. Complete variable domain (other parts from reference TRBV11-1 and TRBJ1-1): EAEVAQSPRYKITEKSQAVAFWCDPISGHATLYWYRQILGQGPELLVQFQDESVVDDSQLPKDRFSAERLKGVDSTLKIQPAELGDSAMYLCASSLDGLRTEAFFGQGTRLTVV.

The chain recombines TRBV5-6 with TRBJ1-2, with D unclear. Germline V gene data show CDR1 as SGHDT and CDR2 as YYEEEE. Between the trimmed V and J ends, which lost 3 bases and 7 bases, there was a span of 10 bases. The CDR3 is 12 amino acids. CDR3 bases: TGTGCCAGCAGCTCTTACAGAAGTGGCTACACCTTC. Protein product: CASSSYRSGYTF. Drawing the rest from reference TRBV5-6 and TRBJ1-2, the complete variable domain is DAGVTQSPTHLIKTRGQQVTLRCSPKSGHDTVSWYQQALGQGPQFIFQYYEEEERQRGNFPDRFSGHQFPNYSSELNVNALLLGDSALYLCASSSYRSGYTFGSGTRLTVV.